This entry describes one T cell receptor beta chain. The CDR3 covers 14 residues. From germline, CDR1 is SGHRS and CDR2 YFSETQ. With V trimmed by 1 base and J by 3 bases, 2 bases remained unmatched. It was with a sample-barcoded 5' primer and a J-beta primer mix that a second PCR of roughly 7 to 12 cycles was run. MiXCR was run by TCRdb on the 5' RACE reads, yielding one entry per CDR3 protein. The table has 750,000 to 950,000 distinct CDR3 sequences, under 35% seen once. Samples each yielded at least 5 micrograms of total RNA. These data originate in a study of blood T cells in healthy people across ages. On the study more broadly: Capture by template switching was about one barcoded beta molecule per two T cells.

These same data were also listed under a study on T cells of mothers and their children. Per that study: Healthy Caucasian mothers, a few in number, and their six children were the donors.

The specimen was blood. The TCR originated in a woman aged 40 to 50 in good health. The J gene is TRBJ1-1, the V gene TRBV5-1; 8 nucleotides align to TRBD1. The CDR3 DNA sequence: TGCGCCAGCAGCTTGAACAGGGGGTACACTGAAGCTTTCTTT. It encodes CASSLNRGYTEAFF.